This T cell receptor (beta chain) was retrieved from a study of T cells in women clearing cervical HPV infection (dated by TCRdb to 2016 to 2018). Study-wide context: The cases were some 25 women with histologically confirmed HPV16-related CIN3 or worse, and 2 of these cases were invasive cancers. The parent cohort enrolled 10,049 women aged 18 or older in Guanacaste, Costa Rica, in about 1993 to 1995 and followed the women for 6 to 7 years. Cases and controls were matched on age within five years and on year of sample collection. Blood from cases was collected at the visit at which the lesion was first identified, whereas blood from controls was collected once infection was no longer detected. For cases, a median interval of approximately 140 days, with an interquartile range of about 85 to 200 days, was observed between lesion detection and blood sampling. Controls were around 23 women whose single incident HPV16 infection cleared within 12 months without precancer or cancer developing. Since only a few of the women had HLA typing available, the possibility that HLA type was acting as a confounder could not be ruled out. This exploratory proof-of-principle case-control study, nested within the Guanacaste HPV Natural History Study in Costa Rica, compared TCR repertoires among women with different cervical HPV16 outcomes. Quality controls consisted of five blinded duplicates per group, for a total of roughly 60 samples made up of approximately 50 participants and about ten replicates. Cases had a median age of approximately 34 years and controls had a median age of approximately 38, with no significant differences in baseline characteristics. Results and caveats for the whole study, not just this receptor: Because of the cross-sectional design, the study could not determine whether the associations came before infection or resulted from infection, and neither effector/memory subsets nor HPV-specific T cells were isolated. Across sequencing depths, CIN3+ cases showed significantly higher TCR repertoire richness than controls, but evenness did not differ between the groups. Random forest classifiers that combined richness and V gene abundances separated cases from controls with an estimated AUC of 0.83. Cases had lower TRBV6-7 relative abundance than controls (0.11% versus 0.16%; Bonferroni P = 0.0008). Because the number of T cells in each sample was unknown, differences in richness could reflect differing T-cell content rather than repertoire biology.

Every participant had a single incident cervical HPV16 infection, and prevalent HPV16 infections were excluded. Cervical HPV DNA was detected with MY09/MY11 PCR, and genotyping was done by dot-blot hybridization. Around 15 mL of heparinized blood was centrifuged, after which the buffy coat was aliquoted, frozen at -30 degrees C, and then stored at -80 degrees C. Genomic DNA was extracted from buffy coat specimens using QIAGEN kits. Trimming removed 0 bases from V and 0 bases from J, leaving 10 bases between the germline ends. Including the terminal cysteine and phenylalanine, the CDR3 comprises 16 residues. Part of the CDR3 DNA is given, 39 bases translated from base 1. According to the germline V gene (reference sequence), CDR1 reads SGHNT and CDR2 reads YYREEE. Notes on this clone: Its antigen remains undetermined. The missing CDR3 end, 3 residues past where the read stops, is filled in from the germline J gene. This CDR3 is also generated by other DNA sequences in the sample.

TCR beta CDR3 regions were amplified by multiplex PCR using the immunoSEQ assay from an average of approximately 1,200 ng genomic DNA per sample. Primer bias was corrected in the assay by using a complete synthetic TCR repertoire to establish an amplification baseline. The amplicons were sequenced using the Illumina platform. In the paper's pipeline: Sequences were error-corrected by clustering with frequency ratios and a modified nearest-neighbor algorithm, then analyzed in the immunoSEQ Analyzer with IMGT gene definitions. At each rarefaction depth, TCR richness and evenness were averaged across 20 rarefaction repeats, and any sample with fewer sequences than the depth was left out. Wilcoxon rank sum tests with FDR correction were used to compare relative abundances of V, D and J genes between the groups. For the blinded duplicates, the intraclass correlation was 95% to 97% for TCR richness and averaged around 81% across about 67 gene segments. TCRdb stores this immuneACCESS table with in-frame sequences only. Part of the clones is absent; in the studies checked, under half of the shortfall reflects unresolved V genes, and no reason is known for the rest. V, J and clone size are those of that table, while D and trimming were read from the DNA. The table for this sample lists 28,000 or so clones. 7.5% to 10% of the sample is held by the ten biggest clonotypes.

The sample comprised blood buffy coat. This chain joins TRBV5-4 to TRBJ1-3, and possibly TRBD1, on 6 matching bases. The receptor was isolated from a woman between 18 and 75 years old with a cervical HPV16 infection that either progressed to CIN3+ or cleared (not recorded which). The CDR3 region reads CASSLVGAASGNTIYF. CDR3 DNA, as far as it was read: TGTGCCAGCAGCTTGGTGGGGGCGGCCTCTGGAAACACC.